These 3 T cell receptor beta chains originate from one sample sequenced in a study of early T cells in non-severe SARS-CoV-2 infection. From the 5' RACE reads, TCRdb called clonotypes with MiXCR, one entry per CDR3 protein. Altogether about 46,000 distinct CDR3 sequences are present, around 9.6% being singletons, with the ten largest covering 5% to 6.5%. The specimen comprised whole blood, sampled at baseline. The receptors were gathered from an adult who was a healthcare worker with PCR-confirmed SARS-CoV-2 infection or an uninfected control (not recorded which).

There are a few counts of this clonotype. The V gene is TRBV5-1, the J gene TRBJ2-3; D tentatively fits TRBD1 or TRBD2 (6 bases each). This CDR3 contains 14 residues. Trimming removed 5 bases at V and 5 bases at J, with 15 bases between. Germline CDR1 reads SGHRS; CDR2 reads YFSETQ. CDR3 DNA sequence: TGCGCCAGCAGTTGGAGGGGACATGGAGATACGCAGTATTTT. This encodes CASSWRGHGDTQYF. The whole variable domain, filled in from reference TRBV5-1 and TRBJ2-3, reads KAGVTQTPRYLIKTRGQQVTLSCSPISGHRSVSWYQQTPGQGLQFLFEYFSETQRNKGNFPGRFSGRQFSNSRSEMNVSTLELGDSALYLCASSWRGHGDTQYFGPGTRLTVL.

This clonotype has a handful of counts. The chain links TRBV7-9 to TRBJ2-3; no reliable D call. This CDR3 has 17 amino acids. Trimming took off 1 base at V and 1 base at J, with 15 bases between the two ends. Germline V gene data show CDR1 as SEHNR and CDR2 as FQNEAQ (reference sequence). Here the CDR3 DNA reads TGTGCCAGCAGCTTAGGGCAAACAGAGTTGGGCACAGATACGCAGTATTTT. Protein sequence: CASSLGQTELGTDTQYF.

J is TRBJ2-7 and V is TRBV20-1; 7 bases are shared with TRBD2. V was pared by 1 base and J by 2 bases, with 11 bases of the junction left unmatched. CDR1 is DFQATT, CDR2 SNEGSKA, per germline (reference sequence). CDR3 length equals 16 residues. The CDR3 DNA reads TGCAGTGCTAGAGGCCCGCTCCGCGGGGGTCCCTACGAGCAGTACTTC. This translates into CSARGPLRGGPYEQYF.